These T cell receptor beta chains were read from a single sample in a study of post-analysis software for immune sequencing data. One entry per CDR3 protein, called by TCRdb with MiXCR from the PCR reads. The sample lists over 700,000 distinct CDR3 sequences, 25% to 30% occurring once. The sample comprised blood. The receptors were sampled from a girl aged 10 to 17 with multiple sclerosis. CDR3s include the opening cysteine and the closing phenylalanine or tryptophan.

j_gene | v_gene | len | CDR3aa
TRBJ1-1 | TRBV4-1 | 14 | CASSQVAAEDEAFF
TRBJ2-4 | TRBV7-2 | 17 | CASSLGWAGGGKNIQYF
TRBJ2-1 | TRBV4-2 | 15 | CASSRRTGEDNEQFF
TRBJ2-5 | TRBV7-2 | 15 | CASSLRSNDQETQYF
TRBJ1-1 | TRBV20-1 | 13 | CSASTNLNTEAFF
TRBJ2-7 | TRBV29-1 | 10 | CSVLKGEQYF
TRBJ2-3 | TRBV11-3 | 16 | CASSSPTGGTTDTQYF
TRBJ2-1 | TRBV27 | 16 | CASRDPGLSLSNEQFF
TRBJ2-1 | TRBV24-1 | 18 | CATSDLSPGTGTFNEQFF
TRBJ1-5 | TRBV11-2 | 14 | CASSRDRVRQPQHF
TRBJ1-5 | TRBV20-1 | 19 | CSARDQLVPGAGSNQPQHF
TRBJ2-3 | TRBV9 | 16 | CAGSPASGGYTDTQYF
TRBJ2-4 | TRBV11-1 | 14 | CASSFNRDSNLQYF
TRBJ2-3 | TRBV7-9 | 15 | CASSPSGPGTDTQYF
TRBJ2-4 | TRBV7-9 | 14 | CASSHPGQGWEQYF
TRBJ1-5 | TRBV28 | 13 | CASLLAGNQPQHF
TRBJ2-5 | TRBV4-2 | 15 | CASSLTRGTQETQYF
TRBJ1-1 | TRBV12-3/TRBV12-4 | 15 | CASSPRDREITEAFF
TRBJ2-1 | TRBV20-1 | 16 | CSARAPLAGVRDEQFF
TRBJ2-5 | TRBV20-1 | 14 | CSARGEGGQETQYF
TRBJ2-7 | TRBV28 | 15 | CASSLPVGSSYEQYF
TRBJ2-5 | TRBV6-2/TRBV6-3 | 17 | CVSSPGLAGGRKETQYF
TRBJ2-1 | TRBV6-5 | 18 | CASSYLPRGAGGDNEQFF
TRBJ1-1 | TRBV27 | 18 | CASSLLLTGGVGLSEAFF
TRBJ2-3 | TRBV20-1 | 14 | CSARGAGGADTQYF
TRBJ2-2 | TRBV29-1 | 11 | CSVGTSGELFF
TRBJ2-3 | TRBV28 | 13 | CASSEGITDTQYF
TRBJ2-3 | TRBV29-1 | 13 | CSVAGQYTDTQYF
TRBJ2-7 | TRBV20-1 | 16 | CSARDSGTSFTYEQYF
. | TRBV12-3/TRBV12-4 | 12 | CASSPDNYEQYF
TRBJ2-5 | TRBV7-2 | 16 | CASSLGLTGGLETQYF
TRBJ2-1 | TRBV5-1 | 13 | CASSLEVSGEQFF
TRBJ2-5 | TRBV6-1 | 13 | CASRRTEQETQYF
TRBJ2-2 | TRBV5-1 | 18 | CASSAGQLGGSNTGELFF
TRBJ2-7 | TRBV3-1 | 14 | CASSQALAVYEQYF
TRBJ2-3 | TRBV7-9 | 12 | CASSTDTNTQYF
TRBJ2-7 | TRBV20-1 | 16 | CSARSVRGGPYNEQYF
TRBJ1-4 | TRBV28 | 14 | CASQGARSNEKLFF
TRBJ1-4 | TRBV20-1 | 11 | CSAKPREKLFF
TRBJ1-4 | TRBV5-1 | 16 | CASSWGLDRVDEKLFF
TRBJ2-4 | TRBV18 | 15 | CASSPETDLDGVQYF
TRBJ2-3 | TRBV14 | 14 | CASSQDLGADTQYF
. | TRBV28 | 11 | CTSGQGDEQYF
TRBJ2-7 | TRBV20-1 | 14 | CSAGAPMVVYEQYF
TRBJ2-1 | TRBV5-1 | 16 | CASRQTASNSYNEQFF
TRBJ2-3 | TRBV5-1 | 17 | CASSPKTSGSRTDTQYF
TRBJ1-6 | TRBV15 | 15 | CATSRDRGKNSPLHF
TRBJ1-2 | TRBV4-3 | 15 | CASNQDREVDYGYTF
TRBJ2-1 | TRBV20-1 | 16 | CSARAELAGAYNEQFF
TRBJ2-7 | TRBV7-2 | 15 | CASSPGAGGPYEQYF
TRBJ2-7 | TRBV10-2 | 15 | CASRDRAGGSYEQYF
TRBJ2-1 | TRBV29-1 | 15 | CSVEGLAGFRNEQFF
TRBJ2-1 | TRBV7-3 | 14 | CASSLLGTGGEQFF
TRBJ2-3 | TRBV29-1 | 11 | CSVREGDTQYF
TRBJ1-3 | TRBV6-6 | 15 | CASRGTERAGNTIYF